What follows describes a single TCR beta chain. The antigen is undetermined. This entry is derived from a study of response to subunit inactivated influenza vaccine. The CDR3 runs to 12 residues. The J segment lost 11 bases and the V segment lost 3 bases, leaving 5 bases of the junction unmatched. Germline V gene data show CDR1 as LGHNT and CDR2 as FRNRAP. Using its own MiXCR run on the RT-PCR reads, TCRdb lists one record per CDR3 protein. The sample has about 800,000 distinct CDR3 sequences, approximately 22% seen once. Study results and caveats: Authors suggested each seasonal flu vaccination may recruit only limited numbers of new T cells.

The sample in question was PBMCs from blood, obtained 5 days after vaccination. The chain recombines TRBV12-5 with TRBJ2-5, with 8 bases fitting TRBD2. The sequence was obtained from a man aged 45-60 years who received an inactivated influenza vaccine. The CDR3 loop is CASGFLAGMQYF. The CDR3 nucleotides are TGTGCTAGTGGTTTTCTAGCGGGTATGCAGTACTTC.